The rows below give T cell receptor beta chains drawn from one sample of a study of blood T cells in healthy people across ages. TCRdb recomputed calls from the 5' RACE reads with MiXCR, one row per CDR3 protein. The table lists hundreds of thousands of distinct CDR3 sequences, roughly 53% of them singletons. Sequencing was carried out using blood. The receptors derive from a man between 60 and 75 years old in good health. The CDR3 runs from the conserved cysteine through the conserved F or W. A D gene is named only where the DNA matches it firmly. Clone size is stated in some rows and not others, as once, few, many or a class when expanded.

j_call clone_size d_call v_call cdr3_nt cdr3_aa
TRBJ2-1 . TRBD1 TRBV7-2 TGTGCCAGCAGCACAAGGACAGGGGAATCCTACAATGAGCAGTTCTTC CASSTRTGESYNEQFF
TRBJ2-6 . . TRBV11-2 TGTGCCAGCAGCTTAGATCCCAGGCCTAGCTCTGGGGCCAACGTCCTGACTTTC CASSLDPRPSSGANVLTF
TRBJ2-7 . . TRBV6-1 TGTGCCAGCAGTGAATACCCTGGGCGACAGACGAGCTCCTACGAGCAGTACTTC CASSEYPGRQTSSYEQYF
TRBJ2-7 few . TRBV21-1 TGTGCCAGCACTAGCGGAAGCTCCTACGAGCAGTACTTC CASTSGSSYEQYF
TRBJ2-3 . . TRBV12-3/TRBV12-4 TGTGGCAGAGGGGGGGACGGTACGCAGTATTTT CGRGGDGTQYF
TRBJ2-3 . TRBD2 TRBV20-1 TGCAGTGCTAGCGGGACTAGCGGGGGTAGCACAGATACGCAGTATTTT CSASGTSGGSTDTQYF
TRBJ2-7 few TRBD1 TRBV6-5 TGTGCCAGCAGTTACTCCCCAGGGGGCGAGCAGTACTTC CASSYSPGGEQYF
TRBJ1-5 . . TRBV7-9 TGTGCCAGCAGCTTAGGAGGCCCAGATCAGCCCCAGCATTTT CASSLGGPDQPQHF
TRBJ1-2 . TRBD1 TRBV10-1 TGCGCCAGCAGTGACCGGACAGGGAATGGCTACACCTTC CASSDRTGNGYTF
TRBJ2-5 . TRBD1 TRBV11-3 TGTGCCAGCAGCGCCCGGACAGGGGAAGGAGAGACCCAGTACTTC CASSARTGEGETQYF
TRBJ2-3 few . TRBV5-1 TGCGCCAGCAGCTTGGCCAGTAGCGGAGATACGCAGTATTTT CASSLASSGDTQYF
TRBJ1-2 . TRBD1 TRBV7-9 TGTGCCAGCAGCCCCGTTGCAGGGGGCTCCTACACCTTC CASSPVAGGSYTF
TRBJ2-7 . . TRBV20-1 TGCAGTGCTAAGGGGGGACCCTACGAGCAGTACTTC CSAKGGPYEQYF
TRBJ1-2 . . TRBV7-9 TGTGCCAGCACCATTCACAATCAGGGAAACTATGGCTACACCTTC CASTIHNQGNYGYTF
TRBJ2-5 . . TRBV20-1 TGCAGTGCTAGTCTGGCTGGCGGGTTGGACGAGACCCAGTACTTC CSASLAGGLDETQYF
TRBJ2-3 few TRBD2 TRBV7-2 TGTGCCAGCAGCTTAGAGGCTAGCGGGGGGCCCGATACGCAGTATTTT CASSLEASGGPDTQYF
TRBJ1-4 . TRBD1 TRBV29-1 TGCAGCGCCTCAGGGGGCTTTAATGAAAAACTGTTTTTT CSASGGFNEKLFF
TRBJ1-2 many TRBD1 TRBV27 TGTGCCAGCAGTGTGGGGGGACAGGGTTTAACCTACACCTTC CASSVGGQGLTYTF
TRBJ2-1 . . TRBV5-1 TGCGCCAGCAGGCCCCCCGGGGACCCCCGCAATGAGCAGTTCTTC CASRPPGDPRNEQFF